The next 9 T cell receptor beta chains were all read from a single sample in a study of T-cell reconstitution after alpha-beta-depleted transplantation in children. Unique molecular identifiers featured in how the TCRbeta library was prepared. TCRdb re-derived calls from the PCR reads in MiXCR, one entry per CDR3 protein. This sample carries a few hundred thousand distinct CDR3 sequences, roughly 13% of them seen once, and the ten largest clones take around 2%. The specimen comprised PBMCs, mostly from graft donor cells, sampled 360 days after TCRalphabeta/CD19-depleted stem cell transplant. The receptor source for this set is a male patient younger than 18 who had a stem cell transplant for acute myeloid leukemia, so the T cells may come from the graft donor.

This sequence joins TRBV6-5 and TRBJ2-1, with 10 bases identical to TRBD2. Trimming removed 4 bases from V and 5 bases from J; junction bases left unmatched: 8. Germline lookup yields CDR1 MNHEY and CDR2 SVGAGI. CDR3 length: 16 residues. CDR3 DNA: TGTGCCAGCAGTTCGCCAGGACTAGCGGTCCACAATGAGCAGTTCTTC. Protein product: CASSSPGLAVHNEQFF.

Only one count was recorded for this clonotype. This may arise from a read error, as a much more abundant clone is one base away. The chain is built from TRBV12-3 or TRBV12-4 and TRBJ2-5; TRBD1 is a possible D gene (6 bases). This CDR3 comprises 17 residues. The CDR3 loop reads CTSSRPPGTQYQETQYF. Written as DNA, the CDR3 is TGTACCAGCAGTAGGCCCCCAGGGACACAATACCAAGAGACCCAGTACTTC.

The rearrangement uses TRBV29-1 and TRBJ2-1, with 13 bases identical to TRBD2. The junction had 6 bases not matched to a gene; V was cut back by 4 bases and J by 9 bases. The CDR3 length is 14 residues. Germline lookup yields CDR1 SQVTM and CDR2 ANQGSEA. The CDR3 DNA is TGCAGCGTTGTTACTAGCGGGAGGGTTTCTGAGCAGTTCTTC. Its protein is CSVVTSGRVSEQFF.

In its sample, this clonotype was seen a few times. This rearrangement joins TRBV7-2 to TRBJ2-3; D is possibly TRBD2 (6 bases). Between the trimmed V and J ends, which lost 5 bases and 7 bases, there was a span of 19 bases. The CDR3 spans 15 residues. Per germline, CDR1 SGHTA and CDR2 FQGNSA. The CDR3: CASSTRDSSSYTQYF. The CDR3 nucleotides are TGTGCCAGCAGCACCCGGGACTCCTCCTCCTATACGCAGTATTTT.

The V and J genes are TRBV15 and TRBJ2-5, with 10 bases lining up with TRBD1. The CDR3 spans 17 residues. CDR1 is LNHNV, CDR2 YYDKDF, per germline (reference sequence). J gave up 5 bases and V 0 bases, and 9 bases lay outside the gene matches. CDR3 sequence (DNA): TGTGCCACCAGCAGAGACCTGACAGGGGGCGCGTGGGAGACCCAGTACTTC. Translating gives CATSRDLTGGAWETQYF.

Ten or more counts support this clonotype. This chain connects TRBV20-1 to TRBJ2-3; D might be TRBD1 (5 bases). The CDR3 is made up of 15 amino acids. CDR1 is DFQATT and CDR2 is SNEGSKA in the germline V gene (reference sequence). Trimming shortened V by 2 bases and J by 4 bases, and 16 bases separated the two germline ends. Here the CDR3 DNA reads TGCAGTGCTAGATCCAGGGCAAGGCGGCCAGATACGCAGTATTTT. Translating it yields CSARSRARRPDTQYF.

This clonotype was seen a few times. CDR3 nucleotide sequence: TGTGCCACCAGTGATCACAGCGGGAGTCCGCAGTACAATGAGCAGTTCTTC. Protein product: CATSDHSGSPQYNEQFF. This chain uses TRBV24-1 with TRBJ2-1; 8 bases agree with TRBD2. The germline CDR1 and CDR2 sequences are KGHDR and SFDVKD. The CDR3 sequence is 17 residues long. V lost 3 bases and J lost 4; bases outside the gene matches: 10.

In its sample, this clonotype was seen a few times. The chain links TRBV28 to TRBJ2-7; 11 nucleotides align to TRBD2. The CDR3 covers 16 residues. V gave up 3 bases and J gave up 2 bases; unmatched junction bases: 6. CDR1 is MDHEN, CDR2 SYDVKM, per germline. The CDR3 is CASSFSLGLAAYEQYF. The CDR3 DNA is TGTGCCAGCAGTTTCTCTTTGGGACTAGCGGCCTACGAGCAGTACTTC. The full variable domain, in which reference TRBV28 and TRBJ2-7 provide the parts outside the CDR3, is DVKVTQSSRYLVKRTGEKVFLECVQDMDHENMFWYRQDPGLGLRLIYFSYDVKMKEKGDIPEGYSVSREKKERFSLILESASTNQTSMYLCASSFSLGLAAYEQYFGPGTRLTVT.

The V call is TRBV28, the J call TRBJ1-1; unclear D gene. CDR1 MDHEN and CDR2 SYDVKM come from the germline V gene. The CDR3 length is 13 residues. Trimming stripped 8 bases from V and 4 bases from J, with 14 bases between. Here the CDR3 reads CASGHPGATEAFF. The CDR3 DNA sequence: TGTGCCAGCGGGCATCCCGGAGCCACTGAAGCTTTCTTT.